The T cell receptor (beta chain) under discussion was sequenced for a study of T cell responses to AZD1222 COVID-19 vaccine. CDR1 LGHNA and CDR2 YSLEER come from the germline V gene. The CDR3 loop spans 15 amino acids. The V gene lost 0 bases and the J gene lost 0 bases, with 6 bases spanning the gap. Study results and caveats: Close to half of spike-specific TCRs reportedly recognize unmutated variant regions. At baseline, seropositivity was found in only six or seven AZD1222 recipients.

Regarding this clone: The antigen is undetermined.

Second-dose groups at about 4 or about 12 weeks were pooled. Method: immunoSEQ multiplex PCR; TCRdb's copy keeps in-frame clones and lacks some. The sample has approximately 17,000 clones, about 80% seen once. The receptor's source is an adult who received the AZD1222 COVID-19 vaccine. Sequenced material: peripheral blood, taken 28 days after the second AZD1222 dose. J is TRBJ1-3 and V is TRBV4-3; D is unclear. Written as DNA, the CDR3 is TGCGCCAGCAGCCAAGATTGGAGCTCTGGAAACACCATATATTTT. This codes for CASSQDWSSGNTIYF.